These 2 T cell receptor beta chains were sequenced from one sample in a study of blood T cell repertoires in COVID-19. TCRdb's table, derived via immunoSEQ multiplex PCR, lists solely in-frame clones and lacks some. The sample lists 97,000 or so clones; about 80% were seen once. The source material was peripheral blood. These receptors were obtained from a man aged 60 to 75 with acute or convalescent COVID-19.

The chain couples TRBV5-6 to TRBJ1-5, with D possibly being TRBD1 (5 bases). The V end was cut by 1 base, the J end by 7 bases, with 21 bases between. CDR1 is SGHDT and CDR2 is YYEEEE in the germline V gene. CDR3 length equals 17 residues. The CDR3 DNA reads TGTGCCAGCAGCTTGACTGGCAGGTCAGGGTTAAGCCAGCCCCAGCATTTT. Encoded protein: CASSLTGRSGLSQPQHF.

The rearrangement joins TRBV2 to TRBJ1-1; 9 bases are shared with TRBD1. V was clipped by 6 bases and J by 5 bases; unmatched bases: 7. CDR1 and CDR2 (germline): SNHLY, FYNNEI. CDR3 length: 14 residues. This CDR3 is CASRRRQGVTEAFF. In nucleotides, the CDR3 is TGTGCCAGCAGACGAAGACAGGGGGTTACTGAAGCTTTCTTT.